This note documents a single T cell receptor (beta chain) sequence. Its specificity is unknown. J gave up 7 bases and V 5 bases, and 11 bases lay outside the gene matches. Germline V gene data show CDR1 as SGDLS and CDR2 as YYNGEE. This CDR3 contains 15 residues. This specimen comes from a study of Ad26.COV2.S vaccination and SARS-CoV-2 variants. Study-level information: Once, or twice with 56 days between doses, Ad26.COV2.S was given intramuscularly. Overall study results and limits: Participants given vaccine showed non-spike TCR breadth similar to that of placebo recipients.

TCRdb's copy holds only in-frame clones and misses some; the assay was immunoSEQ multiplex PCR. The sample yields hundreds of thousands of clones, roughly 90% seen once. As for treatment: around 19 received Ad26.COV2.S at low or high dose, single or two shots; 5 received placebo; per-sample allocation not given. Sampling took place 63 days after the first vaccine or placebo injection. Boston hosted the donor, who was an adult aged 18-55 years. This sample comprised peripheral blood, obtained in a trial of Ad26.COV2.S vaccine versus placebo. This receptor was obtained from a person between 18 and 60 years old who received the Ad26.COV2.S COVID-19 vaccine or a placebo. This rearrangement joins TRBV9 to TRBJ2-1, with TRBD2 matching 8 bases. Written as DNA, the CDR3 is TGTGCCAGCAGTGGGTCCGGGGGGGCCTGGAATGAGCAGTTCTTC. Translated, it gives CASSGSGGAWNEQFF.